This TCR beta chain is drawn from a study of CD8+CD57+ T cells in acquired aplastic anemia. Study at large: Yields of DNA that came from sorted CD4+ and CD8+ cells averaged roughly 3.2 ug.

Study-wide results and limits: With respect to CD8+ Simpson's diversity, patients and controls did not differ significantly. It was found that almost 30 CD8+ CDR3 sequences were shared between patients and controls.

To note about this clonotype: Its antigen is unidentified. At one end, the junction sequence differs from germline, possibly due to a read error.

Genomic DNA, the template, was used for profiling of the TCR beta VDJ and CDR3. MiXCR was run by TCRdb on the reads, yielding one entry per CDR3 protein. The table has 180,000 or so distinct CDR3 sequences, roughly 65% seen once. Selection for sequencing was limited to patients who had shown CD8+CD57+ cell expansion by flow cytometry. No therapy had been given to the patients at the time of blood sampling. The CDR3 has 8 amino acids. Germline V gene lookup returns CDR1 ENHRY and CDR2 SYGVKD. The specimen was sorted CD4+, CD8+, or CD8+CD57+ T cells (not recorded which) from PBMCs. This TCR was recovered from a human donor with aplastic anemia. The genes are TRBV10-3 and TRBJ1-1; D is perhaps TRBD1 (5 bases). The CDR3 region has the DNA TGTGCCATCAGTGAGGGGGGGTTT. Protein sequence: CAISEGGF.